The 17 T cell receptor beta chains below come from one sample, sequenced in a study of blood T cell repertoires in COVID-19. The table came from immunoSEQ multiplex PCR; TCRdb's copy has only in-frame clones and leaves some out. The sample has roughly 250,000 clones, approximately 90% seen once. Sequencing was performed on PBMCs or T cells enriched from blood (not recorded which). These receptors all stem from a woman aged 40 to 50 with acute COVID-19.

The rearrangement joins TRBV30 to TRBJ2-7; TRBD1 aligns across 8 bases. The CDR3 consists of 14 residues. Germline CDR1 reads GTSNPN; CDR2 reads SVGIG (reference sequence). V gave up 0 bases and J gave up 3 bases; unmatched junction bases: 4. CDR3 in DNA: TGTGCCTGGAGTGTAACAGGGGGGCACTACGAGCAGTACTTC. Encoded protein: CAWSVTGGHYEQYF.

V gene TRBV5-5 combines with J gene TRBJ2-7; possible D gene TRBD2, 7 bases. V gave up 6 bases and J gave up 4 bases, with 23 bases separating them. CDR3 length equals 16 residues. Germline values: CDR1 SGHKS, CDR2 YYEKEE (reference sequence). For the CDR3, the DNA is TGTGCCAGCACCCTAGGGGGGGCCTCAAGTGGATACGAGCAGTACTTC. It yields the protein CASTLGGASSGYEQYF.

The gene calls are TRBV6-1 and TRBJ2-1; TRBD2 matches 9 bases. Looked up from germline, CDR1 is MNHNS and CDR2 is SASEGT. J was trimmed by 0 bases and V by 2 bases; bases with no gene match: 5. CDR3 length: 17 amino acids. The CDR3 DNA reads TGTGCCAGCAGTGAATGGATGACTAGCGGCTCCTACAATGAGCAGTTCTTC. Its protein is CASSEWMTSGSYNEQFF.

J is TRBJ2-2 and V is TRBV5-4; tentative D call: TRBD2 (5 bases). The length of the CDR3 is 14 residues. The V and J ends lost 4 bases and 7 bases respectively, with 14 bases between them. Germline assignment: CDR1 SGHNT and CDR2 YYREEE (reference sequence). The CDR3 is CASSPGVASGELFF. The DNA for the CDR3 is TGTGCCAGCAGCCCCGGGGTGGCGAGCGGGGAGCTGTTTTTT.

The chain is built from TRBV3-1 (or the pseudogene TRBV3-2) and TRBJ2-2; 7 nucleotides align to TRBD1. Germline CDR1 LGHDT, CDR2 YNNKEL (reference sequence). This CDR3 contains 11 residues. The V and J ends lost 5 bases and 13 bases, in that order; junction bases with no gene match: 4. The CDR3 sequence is CASSMGQWLFF. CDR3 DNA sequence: TGTGCCAGCAGCATGGGACAGTGGCTGTTTTTT.

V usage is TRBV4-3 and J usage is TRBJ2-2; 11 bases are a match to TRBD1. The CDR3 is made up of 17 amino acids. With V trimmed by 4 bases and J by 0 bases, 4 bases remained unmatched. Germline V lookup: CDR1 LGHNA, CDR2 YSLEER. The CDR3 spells CASSRGQGATNTGELFF. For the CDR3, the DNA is TGCGCCAGCAGCCGAGGACAGGGGGCTACGAACACCGGGGAGCTGTTTTTT.

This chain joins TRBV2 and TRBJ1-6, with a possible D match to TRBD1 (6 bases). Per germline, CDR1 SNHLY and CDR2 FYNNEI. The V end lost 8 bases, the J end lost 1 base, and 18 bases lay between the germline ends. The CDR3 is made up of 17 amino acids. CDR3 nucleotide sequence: TGTGCCAGCGCCGGTCGGGGGGCAGAGTCCTATAATTCACCCCTCCACTTT. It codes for CASAGRGAESYNSPLHF.

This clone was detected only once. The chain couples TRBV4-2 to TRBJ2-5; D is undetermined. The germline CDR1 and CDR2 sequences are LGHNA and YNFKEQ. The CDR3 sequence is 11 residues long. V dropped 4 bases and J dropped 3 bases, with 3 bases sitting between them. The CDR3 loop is CASSLKETQYF. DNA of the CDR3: TGTGCCAGCAGCCTAAAAGAGACCCAGTACTTC.

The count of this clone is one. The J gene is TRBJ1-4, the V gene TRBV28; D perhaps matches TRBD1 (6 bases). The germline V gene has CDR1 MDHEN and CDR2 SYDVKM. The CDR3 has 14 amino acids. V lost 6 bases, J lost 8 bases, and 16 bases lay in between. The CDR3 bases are TGTGCCAGCAGGTTAATGGGGGCAAAGGAAAAACTGTTTTTT. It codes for CASRLMGAKEKLFF.

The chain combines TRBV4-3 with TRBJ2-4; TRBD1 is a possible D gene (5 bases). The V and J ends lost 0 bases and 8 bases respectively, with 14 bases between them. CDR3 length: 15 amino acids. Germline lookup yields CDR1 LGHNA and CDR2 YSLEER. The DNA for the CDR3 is TGCGCCAGCAGCCAAGATCTCGGAACAGGTGACATTCAGTACTTC. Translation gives CASSQDLGTGDIQYF.

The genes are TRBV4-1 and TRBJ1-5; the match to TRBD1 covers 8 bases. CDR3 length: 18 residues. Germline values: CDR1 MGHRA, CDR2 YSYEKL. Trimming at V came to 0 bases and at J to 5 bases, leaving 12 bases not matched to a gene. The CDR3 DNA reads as TGCGCCAGCAGCCAAGATTTGGGGCGCAGGGGGCTTTATCAGCCCCAGCATTTT. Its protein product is CASSQDLGRRGLYQPQHF.

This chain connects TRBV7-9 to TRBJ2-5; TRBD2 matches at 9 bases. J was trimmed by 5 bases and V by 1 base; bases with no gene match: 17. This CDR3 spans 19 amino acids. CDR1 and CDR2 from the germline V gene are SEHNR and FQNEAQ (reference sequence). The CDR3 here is CASSLVAPLQRGDRETQYF. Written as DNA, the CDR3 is TGTGCCAGCAGCTTAGTCGCACCACTGCAGCGGGGGGACCGGGAGACCCAGTACTTC.

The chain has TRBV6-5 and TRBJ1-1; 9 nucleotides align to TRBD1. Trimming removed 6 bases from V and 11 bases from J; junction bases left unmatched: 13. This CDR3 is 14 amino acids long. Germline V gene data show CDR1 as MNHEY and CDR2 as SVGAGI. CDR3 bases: TGTGCCAGCAGCCCGGGGGACAGGGATCGGAAGGCTTTCTTT. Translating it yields CASSPGDRDRKAFF.

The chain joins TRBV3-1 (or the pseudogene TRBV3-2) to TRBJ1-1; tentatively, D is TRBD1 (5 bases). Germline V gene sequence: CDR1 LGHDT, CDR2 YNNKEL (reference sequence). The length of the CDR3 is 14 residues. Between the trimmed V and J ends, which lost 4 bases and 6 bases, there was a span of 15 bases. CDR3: CASSPPGGVSEAFF. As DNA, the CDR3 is TGTGCCAGCAGCCCCCCTGGGGGGGTTTCTGAAGCTTTCTTT.

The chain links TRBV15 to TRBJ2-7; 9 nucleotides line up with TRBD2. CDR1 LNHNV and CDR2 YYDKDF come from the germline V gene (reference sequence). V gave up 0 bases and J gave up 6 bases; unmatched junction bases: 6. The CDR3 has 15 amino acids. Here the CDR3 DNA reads TGTGCCACCAGCAGAGATTCGAGCGGGAGGTTCGAGCAGTACTTC. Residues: CATSRDSSGRFEQYF.

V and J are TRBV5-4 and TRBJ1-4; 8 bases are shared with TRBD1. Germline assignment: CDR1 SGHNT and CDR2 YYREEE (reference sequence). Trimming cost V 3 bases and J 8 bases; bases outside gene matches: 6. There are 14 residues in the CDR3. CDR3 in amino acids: CASSSKQGDEKLFF. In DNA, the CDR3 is TGTGCCAGCAGCTCGAAACAGGGGGACGAAAAACTGTTTTTT.

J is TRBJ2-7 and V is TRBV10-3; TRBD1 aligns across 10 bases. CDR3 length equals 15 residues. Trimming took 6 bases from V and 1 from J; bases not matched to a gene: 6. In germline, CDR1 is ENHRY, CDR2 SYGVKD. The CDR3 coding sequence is TGTGCCATCAGCCTCGGACAGGGGGTGTCCTACGAGCAGTACTTC. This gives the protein CAISLGQGVSYEQYF.